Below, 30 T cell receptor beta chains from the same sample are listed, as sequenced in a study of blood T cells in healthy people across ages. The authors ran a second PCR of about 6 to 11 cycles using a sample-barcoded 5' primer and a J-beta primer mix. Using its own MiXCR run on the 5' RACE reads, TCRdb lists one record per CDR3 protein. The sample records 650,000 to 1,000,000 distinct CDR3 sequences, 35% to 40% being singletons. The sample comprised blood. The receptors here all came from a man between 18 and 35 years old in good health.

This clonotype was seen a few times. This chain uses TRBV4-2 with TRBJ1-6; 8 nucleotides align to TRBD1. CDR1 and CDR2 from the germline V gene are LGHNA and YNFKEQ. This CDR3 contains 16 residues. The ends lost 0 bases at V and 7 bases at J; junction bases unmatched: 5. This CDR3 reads CASSQDRTGSNSPLHF. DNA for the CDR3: TGTGCCAGCAGCCAAGACCGGACAGGGAGCAATTCACCCCTCCACTTT.

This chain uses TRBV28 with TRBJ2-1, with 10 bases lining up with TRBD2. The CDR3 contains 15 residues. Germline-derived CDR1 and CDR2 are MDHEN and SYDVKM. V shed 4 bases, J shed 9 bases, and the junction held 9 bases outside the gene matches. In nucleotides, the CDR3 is TGTGCCAGCAGTTCGCCAGCGGGGGGGAAGGGTGAGCAGTTCTTC. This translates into CASSSPAGGKGEQFF.

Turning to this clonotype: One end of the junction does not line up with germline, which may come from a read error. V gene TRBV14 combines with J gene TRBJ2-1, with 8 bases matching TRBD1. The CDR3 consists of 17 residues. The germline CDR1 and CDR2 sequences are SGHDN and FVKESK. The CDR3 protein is CANSQFVGTGHYNEQFF. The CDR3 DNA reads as TGTGCCAACAGCCAATTTGTCGGGACAGGACACTACAATGAGCAGTTCTTC.

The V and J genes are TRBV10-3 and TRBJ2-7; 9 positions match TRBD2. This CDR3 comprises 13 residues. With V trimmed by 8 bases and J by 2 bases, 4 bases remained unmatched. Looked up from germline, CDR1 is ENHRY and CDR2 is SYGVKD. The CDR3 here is CAIAGGTAYEQYF. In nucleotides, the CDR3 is TGTGCCATCGCGGGGGGGACTGCCTACGAGCAGTACTTC.

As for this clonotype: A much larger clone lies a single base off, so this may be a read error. The CDR3 is CASSDWGKETQYF. CDR3 nucleotide sequence: TGTGCCAGCAGTGACTGGGGGAAAGAGACCCAGTACTTC. The V and J genes are TRBV2 and TRBJ2-5; perhaps D is TRBD1 or TRBD2 (5 bases each). Germline V gene data show CDR1 as SNHLY and CDR2 as FYNNEI. Deletions cut 3 bases from V and 3 bases from J, with 8 bases between. CDR3 size: 13 residues.

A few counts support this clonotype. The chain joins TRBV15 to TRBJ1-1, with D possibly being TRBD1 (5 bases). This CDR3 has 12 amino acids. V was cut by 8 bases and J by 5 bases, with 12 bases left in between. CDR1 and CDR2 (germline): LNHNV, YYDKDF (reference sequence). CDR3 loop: CATGTGGTEAFF. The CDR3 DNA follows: TGTGCCACCGGAACGGGGGGGACTGAAGCTTTCTTT.

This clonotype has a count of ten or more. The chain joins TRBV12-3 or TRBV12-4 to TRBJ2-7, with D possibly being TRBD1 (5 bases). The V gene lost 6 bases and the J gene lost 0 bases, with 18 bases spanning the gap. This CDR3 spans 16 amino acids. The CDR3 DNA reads TGTGCCAGCAGCTTGGGGCCCGACGGATACTCCTACGAGCAGTACTTC. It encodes CASSLGPDGYSYEQYF.

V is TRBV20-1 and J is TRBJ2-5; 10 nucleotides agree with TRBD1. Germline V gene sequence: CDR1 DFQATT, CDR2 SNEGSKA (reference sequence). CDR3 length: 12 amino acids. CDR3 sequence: CGVPTGGETQYF. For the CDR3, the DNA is TGCGGTGTCCCGACAGGGGGCGAGACCCAGTACTTC.

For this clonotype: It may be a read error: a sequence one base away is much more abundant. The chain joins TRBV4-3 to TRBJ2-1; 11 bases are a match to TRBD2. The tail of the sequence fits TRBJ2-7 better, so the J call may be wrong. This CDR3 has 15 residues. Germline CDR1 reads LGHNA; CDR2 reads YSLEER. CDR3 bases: TGCGCCAGCAGCCTAGCGGGGGGGCGGTACAATGAGCAGTACTTC. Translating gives CASSLAGGRYNEQYF.

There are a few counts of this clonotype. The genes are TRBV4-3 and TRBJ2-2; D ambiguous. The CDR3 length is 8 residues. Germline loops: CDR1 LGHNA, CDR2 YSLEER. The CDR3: CVTPRLFF. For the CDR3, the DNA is TGCGTCACACCGCGGCTGTTTTTT.

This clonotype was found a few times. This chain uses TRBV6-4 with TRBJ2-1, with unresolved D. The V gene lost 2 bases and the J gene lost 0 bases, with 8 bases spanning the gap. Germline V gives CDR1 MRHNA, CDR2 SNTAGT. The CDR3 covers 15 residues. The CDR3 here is CASSDDGGSYNEQFF. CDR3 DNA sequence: TGTGCCAGCAGTGACGACGGCGGCTCCTACAATGAGCAGTTCTTC.

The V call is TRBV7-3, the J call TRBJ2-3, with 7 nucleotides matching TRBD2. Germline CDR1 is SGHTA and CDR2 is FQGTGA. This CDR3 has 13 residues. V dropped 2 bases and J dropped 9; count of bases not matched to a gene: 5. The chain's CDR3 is CASSLGTTRTQYF. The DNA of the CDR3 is TGTGCCAGCAGCTTAGGGACTACCCGCACGCAGTATTTT.

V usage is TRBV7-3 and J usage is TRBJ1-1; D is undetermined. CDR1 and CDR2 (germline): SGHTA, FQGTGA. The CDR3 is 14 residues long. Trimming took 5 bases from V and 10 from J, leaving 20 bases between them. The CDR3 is CASSAIAGPSPAFF. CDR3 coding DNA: TGTGCCAGCAGCGCCATCGCCGGACCTTCACCAGCTTTCTTT.

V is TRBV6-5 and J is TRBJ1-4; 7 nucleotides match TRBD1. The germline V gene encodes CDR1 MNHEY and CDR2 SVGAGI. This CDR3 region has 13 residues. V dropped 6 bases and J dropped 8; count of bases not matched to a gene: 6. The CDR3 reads CASRRAGGEKLFF. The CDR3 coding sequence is TGTGCCAGCAGGCGGGCAGGGGGGGAAAAACTGTTTTTT.

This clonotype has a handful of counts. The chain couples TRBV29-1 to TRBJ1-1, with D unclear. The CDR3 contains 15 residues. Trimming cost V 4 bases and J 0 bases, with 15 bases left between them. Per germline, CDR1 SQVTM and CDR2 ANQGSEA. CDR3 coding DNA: TGCAGCGTTGTGCTCCGGTTTTCGGTGAACACTGAAGCTTTCTTT. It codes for CSVVLRFSVNTEAFF.

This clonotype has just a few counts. The CDR3 here is CASSQGGSGFSTDTQYF. Written as DNA, the CDR3 is TGTGCCAGCAGCCAAGGTGGTAGCGGGTTTAGCACAGATACGCAGTATTTT. The rearrangement joins TRBV3-1 to TRBJ2-3; 7 positions match TRBD2. The CDR3 covers 17 residues. J was trimmed by 0 bases and V by 1 base; bases with no gene match: 7. Germline CDR1 and CDR2: LGHDT and YNNKEL (reference sequence).

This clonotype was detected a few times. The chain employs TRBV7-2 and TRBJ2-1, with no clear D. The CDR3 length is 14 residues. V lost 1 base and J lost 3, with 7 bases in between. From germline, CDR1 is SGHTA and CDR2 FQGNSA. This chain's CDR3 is CASSLERFYNEQFF. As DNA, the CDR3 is TGTGCCAGCAGCTTAGAGCGTTTCTACAATGAGCAGTTCTTC.

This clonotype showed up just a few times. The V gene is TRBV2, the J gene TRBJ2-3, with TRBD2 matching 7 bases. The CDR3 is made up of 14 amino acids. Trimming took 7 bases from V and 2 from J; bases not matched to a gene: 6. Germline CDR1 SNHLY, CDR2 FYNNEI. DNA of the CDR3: TGTGCCAGCAAGCCGGGACTACCCACAGATACGCAGTATTTT. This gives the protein CASKPGLPTDTQYF. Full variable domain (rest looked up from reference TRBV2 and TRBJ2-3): EPEVTQTPSHQVTQMGQEVILRCVPISNHLYFYWYRQILGQKVEFLVSFYNNEISEKSEIFDDQFSVERPDGSNFTLKIRSTKLEDSAMYFCASKPGLPTDTQYFGPGTRLTVL.

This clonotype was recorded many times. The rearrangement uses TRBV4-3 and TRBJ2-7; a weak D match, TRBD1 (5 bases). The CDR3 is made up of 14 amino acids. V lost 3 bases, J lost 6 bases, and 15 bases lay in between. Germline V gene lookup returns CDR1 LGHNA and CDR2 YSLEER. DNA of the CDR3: TGCGCCAGCAGCCATTCGACAGAGGTCTTCGAGCAGTACTTC. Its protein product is CASSHSTEVFEQYF.

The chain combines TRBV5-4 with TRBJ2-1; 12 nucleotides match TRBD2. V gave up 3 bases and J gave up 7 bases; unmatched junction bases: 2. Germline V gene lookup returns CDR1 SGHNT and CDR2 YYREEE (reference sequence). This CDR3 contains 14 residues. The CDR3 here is CASSSTSGGNEQFF. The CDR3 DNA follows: TGTGCCAGCAGCTCGACTAGCGGGGGTAATGAGCAGTTCTTC.

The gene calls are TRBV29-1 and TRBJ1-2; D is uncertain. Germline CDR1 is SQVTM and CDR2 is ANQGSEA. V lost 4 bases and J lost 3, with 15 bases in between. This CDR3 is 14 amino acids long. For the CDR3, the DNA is TGCAGCGTTGTACCGGAAGGACCCGACTATGGCTACACCTTC. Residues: CSVVPEGPDYGYTF.

CDR3 DNA sequence: TGTGCCAGCAGCGTAGAGTCTGTCGGTAGCTATGGCTACACCTTC. It is translated as CASSVESVGSYGYTF. This sequence joins TRBV9 and TRBJ1-2; D remains unclear. The CDR3 length is 15 residues. V was clipped by 0 bases and J by 4 bases, with 13 bases between them. Germline assignment: CDR1 SGDLS and CDR2 YYNGEE. The complete variable domain, with remaining parts taken from reference TRBV9 and TRBJ1-2, reads DSGVTQTPKHLITATGQRVTLRCSPRSGDLSVYWYQQSLDQGLQFLIQYYNGEERAKGNILERFSAQQFPDLHSELNLSSLELGDSALYFCASSVESVGSYGYTFGSGTRLTVV.

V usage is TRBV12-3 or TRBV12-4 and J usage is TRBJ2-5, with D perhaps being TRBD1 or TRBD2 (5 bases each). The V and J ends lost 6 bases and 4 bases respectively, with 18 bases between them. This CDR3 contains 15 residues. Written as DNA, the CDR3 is TGTGCCAGCAGGCCTTCACGAGCAGGGAGAGAGACCCAGTACTTC. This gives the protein CASRPSRAGRETQYF.

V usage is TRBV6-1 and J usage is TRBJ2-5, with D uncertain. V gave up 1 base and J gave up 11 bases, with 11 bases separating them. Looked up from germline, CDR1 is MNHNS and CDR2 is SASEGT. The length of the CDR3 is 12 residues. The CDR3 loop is CASSEDPGEQYF. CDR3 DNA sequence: TGTGCCAGCAGTGAAGATCCGGGTGAGCAGTACTTC.

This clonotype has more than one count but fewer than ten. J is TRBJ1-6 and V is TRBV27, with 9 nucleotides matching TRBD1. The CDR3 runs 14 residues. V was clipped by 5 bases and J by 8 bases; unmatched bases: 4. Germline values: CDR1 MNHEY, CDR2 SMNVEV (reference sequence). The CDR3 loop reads CASSQGQGDSPLHF. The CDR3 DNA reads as TGTGCCAGCAGTCAGGGACAGGGTGATTCACCCCTCCACTTT.

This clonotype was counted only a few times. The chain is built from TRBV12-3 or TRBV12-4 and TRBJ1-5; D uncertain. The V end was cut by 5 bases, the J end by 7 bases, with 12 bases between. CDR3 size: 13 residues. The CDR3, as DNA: TGTGCCAGCAGTCTCACAGATGGCCAGCCCCAGCATTTT. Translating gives CASSLTDGQPQHF.

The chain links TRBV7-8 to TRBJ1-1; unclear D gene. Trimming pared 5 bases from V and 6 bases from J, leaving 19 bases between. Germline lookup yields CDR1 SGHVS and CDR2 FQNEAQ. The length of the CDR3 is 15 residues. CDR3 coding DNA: TGTGCCAGCAGCCTTTATCCCGGAGGAGGTTCTGAAGCTTTCTTT. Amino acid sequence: CASSLYPGGGSEAFF.

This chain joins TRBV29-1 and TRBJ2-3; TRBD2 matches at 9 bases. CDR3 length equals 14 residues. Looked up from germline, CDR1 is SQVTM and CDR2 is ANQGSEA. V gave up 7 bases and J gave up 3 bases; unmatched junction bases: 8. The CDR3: CSGTSAEGTDTQYF. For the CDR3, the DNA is TGCAGCGGGACTAGCGCCGAAGGTACAGATACGCAGTATTTT.

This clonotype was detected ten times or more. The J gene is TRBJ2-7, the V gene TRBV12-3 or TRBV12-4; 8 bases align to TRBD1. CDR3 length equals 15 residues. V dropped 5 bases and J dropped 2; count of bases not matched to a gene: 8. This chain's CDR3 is CASSLGQVSTYEQYF. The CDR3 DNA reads TGTGCCAGCAGTCTGGGACAGGTCTCTACCTACGAGCAGTACTTC.

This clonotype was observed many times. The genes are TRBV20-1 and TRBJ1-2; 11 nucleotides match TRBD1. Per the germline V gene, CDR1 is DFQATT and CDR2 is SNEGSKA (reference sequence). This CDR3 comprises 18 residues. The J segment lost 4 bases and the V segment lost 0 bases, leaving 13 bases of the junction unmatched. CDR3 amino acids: CSARERSGTGGSGYGYTF. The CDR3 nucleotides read TGCAGTGCTAGAGAGAGATCCGGGACAGGGGGTAGTGGCTATGGCTACACCTTC.